Following are 13 T cell receptor beta chains from one sample sequenced in a study of vaccination and CD4 T cells after COVID-19. Cultured CD4+ T-cell DNA underwent Oncomine TCR Beta short-read sequencing. MiXCR, run by TCRdb on the PCR reads, gives a single entry per CDR3 protein. The sample records more than 12,000 distinct CDR3 sequences, about 35% being singletons. These receptors have no identified antigens. Treatment here: roughly 11-day PBMC culture with coronavirus spike peptide pools or control peptides (ViraFEST assay). The sequenced sample consisted of cultured CD4+ T cells from blood. Receptors originate from a human donor with COVID-19.

The gene calls are TRBV5-1 and TRBJ1-5, with a tentative D call TRBD1 (5 bases). Germline V gene lookup returns CDR1 SGHRS and CDR2 YFSETQ. The CDR3 spans 14 residues. The V end was cut by 0 bases, the J end by 6 bases, with 10 bases between. Here the CDR3 reads CASSLVGGGQPQHF. CDR3 bases: TGCGCCAGCAGCTTGGTTGGGGGTGGTCAGCCCCAGCATTTT. The variable domain in full, with the rest retrieved from reference TRBV5-1 and TRBJ1-5, is KAGVTQTPRYLIKTRGQQVTLSCSPISGHRSVSWYQQTPGQGLQFLFEYFSETQRNKGNFPGRFSGRQFSNSRSEMNVSTLELGDSALYLCASSLVGGGQPQHFGDGTRLSIL.

This clonotype was picked up a small number of times. This chain links TRBV6-5 with TRBJ1-2; D not resolved. Germline V gives CDR1 MNHEY, CDR2 SVGAGI. The ends were cut back, 0 bases at V and 3 bases at J, with 14 bases in the middle. The CDR3 has 16 residues. CDR3 sequence reads: CASSYSKGGRDYGYTF. The CDR3 DNA sequence: TGTGCCAGCAGTTACTCGAAGGGAGGGCGCGACTATGGCTACACCTTC.

The chain couples TRBV6-1 to TRBJ1-5; the D gene is possibly TRBD1 (5 bases). Germline V gene sequence: CDR1 MNHNS, CDR2 SASEGT. The CDR3 runs 15 residues. The CDR3 here is CVTRTRDGRNQPQHF. Here the CDR3 DNA reads TGTGTCACCCGGACCAGGGACGGGCGCAATCAGCCCCAGCATTTT.

The chain carries TRBV28 and TRBJ1-2, with a tentative D call TRBD1 (6 bases). The CDR3 covers 16 residues. Germline CDR1 and CDR2: MDHEN and SYDVKM. V lost 2 bases and J 7 bases, leaving 20 bases between the germline ends. Written as DNA, the CDR3 is TGTGCCAGCAGTTTAGGGGGCCAGGATAGTTTAGGTGGCTACACCTTC. It encodes CASSLGGQDSLGGYTF.

This clonotype has just a few counts. This rearrangement joins TRBV11-3 to TRBJ2-5; 11 bases agree with TRBD1. The germline V gene has CDR1 SGHNT and CDR2 YENEEA. V was pared by 6 bases and J by 5 bases, with 2 bases of the junction left unmatched. This CDR3 contains 13 residues. The CDR3 spells CASSRDRGETQYF. The CDR3 bases are TGTGCCAGCAGTCGGGACAGGGGGGAGACCCAGTACTTC. The variable domain in full, with the rest retrieved from reference TRBV11-3 and TRBJ2-5, is EAGVVQSPRYKIIEKKQPVAFWCNPISGHNTLYWYLQNLGQGPELLIRYENEEAVDDSQLPKDRFSAERLKGVDSTLKIQPAELGDSAVYLCASSRDRGETQYFGPGTRLLVL.

This clonotype has just one count. The V gene is TRBV10-3, the J gene TRBJ2-7; D gene uncertain. The CDR3 consists of 15 residues. The V and J ends lost 0 bases and 0 bases respectively, with 9 bases between them. The V gene's germline CDR1 is ENHRY and CDR2 SYGVKD. CDR3 region: CAISESILGSYEQYF. The CDR3 nucleotides read TGTGCCATCAGTGAGTCGATATTAGGCTCCTACGAGCAGTACTTC.

The chain has TRBV12-3 or TRBV12-4 and TRBJ1-1, with unresolved D. Trimming stripped 6 bases from V and 11 bases from J, with 16 bases between. This CDR3 is 12 amino acids long. The CDR3: CASRCLKVVAFF. The DNA of the CDR3 is TGTGCCAGCAGGTGCCTAAAAGTTGTGGCTTTCTTT.

This clonotype was picked up a small number of times. The gene calls are TRBV19 and TRBJ1-1; 7 bases are shared with TRBD1. The CDR3 is 14 residues long. The V gene's germline CDR1 is LNHDA and CDR2 SQIVND (reference sequence). With V trimmed by 5 bases and J by 7 bases, 10 bases remained unmatched. The CDR3 spells CASSPDRELLEAFF. The DNA for the CDR3 is TGTGCCAGTAGTCCCGACAGGGAATTACTTGAAGCTTTCTTT. Filled out from reference TRBV19 and TRBJ1-1, the complete variable domain reads DGGITQSPKYLFRKEGQNVTLSCEQNLNHDAMYWYRQDPGQGLRLIYYSQIVNDFQKGDIAEGYSVSREKKESFPLTVTSAQKNPTAFYLCASSPDRELLEAFFGQGTRLTVV.

This clonotype was found a few times. The chain employs TRBV6-1 and TRBJ2-7; the D gene is possibly TRBD2 (5 bases). Germline V gene lookup returns CDR1 MNHNS and CDR2 SASEGT. The CDR3 spans 13 residues. Trimming pared 8 bases from V and 0 bases from J, leaving 11 bases between. The CDR3 region has the DNA TGTGCCAGCGGGCCCCGGGGCTCCTACGAGCAGTACTTC. This encodes CASGPRGSYEQYF.

This rearrangement joins TRBV6-1 to TRBJ1-1; D possibly corresponds to TRBD1 (5 bases). V was clipped by 6 bases and J by 3 bases, with 14 bases between them. Germline V gene sequence: CDR1 MNHNS, CDR2 SASEGT. There are 14 residues in the CDR3. The DNA for the CDR3 is TGTGCCAGCAGAAGACAGCAAAGGGACACTGAAGCTTTCTTT. Amino acids: CASRRQQRDTEAFF.

The V gene is TRBV6-2 or TRBV6-3, the J gene TRBJ1-1, with 7 nucleotides matching TRBD1. CDR3 length: 13 amino acids. CDR1 is MNHEY and CDR2 is SVGEGT in the germline V gene. Germline trimming cut 6 bases from V and 1 base from J; bases unmatched to any gene: 2. DNA of the CDR3: TGTGCCAGCAGCAGGGACAGGAACACTGAAGCTTTCTTT. Translating it yields CASSRDRNTEAFF.

J is TRBJ1-2 and V is TRBV21-1; TRBD1, the table's D call, lacks a check against the DNA. TRBV21-1 is assigned pseudogene status. CDR3 length equals 14 residues. The DNA of the CDR3 is TGTGCCAGCAGCAAAGTTTCCAGGGACTATGGCTACACCTTC. Its translation is CASSKVSRDYGYTF.

This clonotype was detected a few times. This chain connects TRBV11-2 to TRBJ1-6, with TRBD1 as a possible D gene (5 bases). V lost 6 bases and J lost 9, with 21 bases in between. The CDR3 is made up of 16 amino acids. The germline gives CDR1 SGHAT, CDR2 FQNNGV. The CDR3 DNA follows: TGTGCCAGCAGTAACGTATTCCGGGACCAAAGTTCACCCCTCCACTTT. Protein: CASSNVFRDQSSPLHF.